This TCR beta chain is drawn from a study of T cell responses to AZD1222 COVID-19 vaccine. The length of the CDR3 is 14 residues. Losses at the gene ends were 6 bases for V and 0 bases for J; bases not matched to a gene: 1. Germline values: CDR1 SNHLY, CDR2 FYNNEI. The study, taken as a whole, reports: Spike-specific TCR breadth and depth grew following two AZD1222 doses.

Details on this clone: Antigen specificity is unknown.

The protocol was immunoSEQ multiplex PCR, while the TCRdb copy is restricted to in-frame clones and leaves out a portion. The sample has about 54,000 clones; under 90% are singletons. The rearrangement joins TRBV2 to TRBJ2-2; TRBD2 aligns across 7 bases. The source is an adult in good health. The source material was peripheral blood, sampled on day 0 of AZD1222 vaccination. The CDR3 here is CASRREPNTGELFF. The CDR3 region has the DNA TGTGCCAGCAGGCGGGAGCCGAACACCGGGGAGCTGTTTTTT.